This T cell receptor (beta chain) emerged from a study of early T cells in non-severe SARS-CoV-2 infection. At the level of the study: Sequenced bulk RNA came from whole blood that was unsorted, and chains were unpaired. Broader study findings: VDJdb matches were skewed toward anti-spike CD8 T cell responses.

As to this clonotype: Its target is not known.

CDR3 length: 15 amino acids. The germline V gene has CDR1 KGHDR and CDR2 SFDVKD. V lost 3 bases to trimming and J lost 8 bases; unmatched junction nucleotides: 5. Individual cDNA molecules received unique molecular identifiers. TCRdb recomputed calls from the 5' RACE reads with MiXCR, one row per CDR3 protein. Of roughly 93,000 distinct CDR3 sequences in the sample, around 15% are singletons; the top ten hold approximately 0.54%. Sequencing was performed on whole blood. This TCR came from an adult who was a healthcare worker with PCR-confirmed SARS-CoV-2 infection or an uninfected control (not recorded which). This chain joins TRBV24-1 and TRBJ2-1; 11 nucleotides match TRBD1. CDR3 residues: CATSDPGQGGYEQFF. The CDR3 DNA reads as TGTGCCACCAGTGATCCGGGACAGGGGGGTTATGAGCAGTTCTTC.